Detailed here is one T cell receptor (beta chain). This clone occurred a few times. Its antigen remains undetermined. Per-base qualities were not stored, and no clone one base away is much larger. CDR1 and CDR2, per the germline V gene, are SGHRS and YFSETQ. Trimming accounts for 4 bases at V and 3 bases at J, while the number of junction bases matched to no gene is 9. The CDR3, cysteine through phenylalanine, is 16 amino acids long. The read is trimmed to its CDR3 DNA, 48 bases read in frame from base 1. This sample was included in a study of blood T cell repertoires in COVID-19 (dated by TCRdb to 2018 to 2020). For the study in its entirety: Samples covering the acute and convalescent phases of COVID-19 were provided by collaborators in the United States, Italy and Spain. The repertoires were released in a freely available public database intended as a resource for research on the immune response to SARS-CoV-2. A de-identified subject ID, COVID-19 status, age in years and sex were almost always included in the sample metadata. The material from the prospective study consisted of cDNA or gDNA derived from T cells, B-cell-depleted T cells, or PBMCs. Where HLA class I and class II types were available, the types were taken from metadata supplied by the sample provider, not from assay-based typing. Samples were obtained from the ongoing ImmuneRACE study (first 160 participants) and from roughly 1,300 subjects provided by 6 global collaborators. The dataset comprised deeply sampled blood TCRbeta repertoires from subjects exposed to, actively infected with, or recovered from COVID-19.

The collaborating institutions used their own protocols to collect whole blood in K2EDTA tubes. For TCRbeta analysis, collaborator samples were shipped as frozen whole blood, as isolated PBMCs, or as DNA extracted from either sample type. TCRbeta CDR3 regions were amplified from genomic DNA using the immunoSEQ Assay, a bias-controlled multiplex PCR. On the study's bioinformatics: The number of nucleated cells in each sample was estimated from the amplification of reference gene primers within the assay. To quantify the absolute abundance of each unique TCRbeta CDR3 rearrangement, sequence reads were collapsed and filtered. For each sample, productive Simpson clonality was calculated as the square root of Simpson's diversity index across productive rearrangements. TCRdb retrieved this table from immuneACCESS and kept in-frame rearrangements only. Not all clones are present; in checked studies, unresolved V genes account for under half, and no reason is known for the remainder. From that table come the V and J calls and clone size; the DNA was used to work out D and trimming. This sample is represented by about 42,000 clones; around 81% of them were singletons. The leading ten clones occupy 5% to 7% of the sample.

What the research found in general, with its limitations: Clinical and demographic metadata were provided uncurated, with the amount varying by source and participant.

In this chain, TRBV5-1 is recombined with TRBJ1-3, and 8 junction bases match TRBD1. Sequencing was done on a sample of peripheral blood. The clonotype originates from a man aged 50-59 years with active COVID-19. The CDR3: CASSRTGTGFGNTIYF. The sequenced DNA is TGCGCCAGCAGCCGGACCGGGACAGGTTTTGGAAACACCATATATTTT.